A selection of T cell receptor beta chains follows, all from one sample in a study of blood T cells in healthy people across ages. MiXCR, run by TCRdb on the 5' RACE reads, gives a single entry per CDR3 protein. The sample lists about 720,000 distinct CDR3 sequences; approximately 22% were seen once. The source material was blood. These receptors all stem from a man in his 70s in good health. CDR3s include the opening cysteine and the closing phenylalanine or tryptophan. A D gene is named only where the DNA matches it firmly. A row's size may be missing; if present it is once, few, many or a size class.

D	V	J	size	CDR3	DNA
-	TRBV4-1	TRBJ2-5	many	CASSQDIQGWETQYF	TGCGCCAGCAGCCAAGATATCCAGGGTTGGGAGACCCAGTACTTC
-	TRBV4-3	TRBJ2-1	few	CASSQDLRGRNEQFF	TGCGCCAGCAGCCAAGATCTAAGGGGGAGGAATGAGCAGTTCTTC
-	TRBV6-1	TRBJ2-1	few	CASSEPIPDNEQFF	TGTGCCAGCAGTGAACCCATTCCGGACAATGAGCAGTTCTTC
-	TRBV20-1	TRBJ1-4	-	CSARSSGRNEKLFF	TGCAGTGCTAGGTCCTCAGGGAGAAATGAAAAACTGTTTTTT
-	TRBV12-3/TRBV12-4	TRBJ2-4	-	CASLALAKNIQYF	TGTGCCAGTCTCGCACTAGCCAAAAACATTCAGTACTTC
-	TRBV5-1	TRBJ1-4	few	CASSLVGELGKLFF	TGCGCCAGCAGCTTGGTAGGGGAGCTAGGAAAACTGTTTTTT
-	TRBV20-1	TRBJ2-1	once	CSALSRDSIRYNEQFF	TGCAGTGCCCTCAGTCGGGACTCGATAAGATACAATGAGCAGTTCTTC
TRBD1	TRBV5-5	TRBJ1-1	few	CASSLGDRGFAEAFF	TGTGCCAGCAGCTTGGGGGACAGGGGTTTCGCTGAAGCTTTCTTT
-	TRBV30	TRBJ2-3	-	CAWSVRAVDTQYF	TGTGCCTGGAGTGTACGGGCAGTTGATACGCAGTATTTT
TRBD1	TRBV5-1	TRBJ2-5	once	CASSPDRAAVDQTQYF	TGCGCCAGCAGCCCGGACAGGGCTGCAGTTGATCAGACCCAGTACTTC
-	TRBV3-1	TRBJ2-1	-	CASTVGHEQFF	TGTGCCAGCACCGTAGGTCATGAGCAGTTCTTC
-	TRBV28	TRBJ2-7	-	CATIAHHEQYF	TGTGCCACTATAGCCCACCACGAGCAGTACTTC
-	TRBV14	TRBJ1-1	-	CASRSGVITEAFF	TGTGCCAGCAGATCGGGGGTGATTACTGAAGCTTTCTTT
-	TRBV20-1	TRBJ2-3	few	CSALKSTDTQYF	TGCAGTGCTCTAAAAAGCACAGATACGCAGTATTTT
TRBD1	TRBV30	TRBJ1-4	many	CAWSPGQGREKLFF	TGTGCCTGGAGTCCGGGACAGGGTCGAGAAAAACTGTTTTTT
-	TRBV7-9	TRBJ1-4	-	CASSSWKEKLFF	TGTGCCAGCAGCTCATGGAAGGAAAAGCTGTTTTTT
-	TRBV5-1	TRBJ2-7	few	CASKREAAGEYEQYF	TGCGCCAGCAAAAGGGAGGCAGCAGGGGAATACGAGCAGTACTTC
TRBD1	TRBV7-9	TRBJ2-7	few	CASSLEGQVSYEQYF	TGTGCCAGCAGCTTAGAAGGACAGGTCTCCTACGAGCAGTACTTC
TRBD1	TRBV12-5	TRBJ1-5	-	CTSGLILHPGTAKWPQHF	TGTACTAGTGGTTTGATCCTTCATCCCGGGACAGCAAAATGGCCCCAGCATTTT
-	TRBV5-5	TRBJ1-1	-	CASSLGSGQGRRSNTEAFF	TGTGCCAGCAGCTTGGGTTCTGGGCAGGGTAGAAGGTCGAACACTGAAGCTTTCTTT
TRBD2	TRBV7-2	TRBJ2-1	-	CASSLMGLAGDNEQFF	TGTGCCAGCAGCTTAATGGGACTAGCGGGAGACAATGAGCAGTTCTTC
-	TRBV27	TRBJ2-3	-	CASSLQTGSDTQYF	TGTGCCAGCAGTCTACAAACAGGGTCGGATACGCAGTATTTT
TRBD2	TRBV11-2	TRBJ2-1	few	CASSLGLADEQFF	TGTGCCAGCAGCTTAGGACTAGCAGATGAGCAGTTCTTC
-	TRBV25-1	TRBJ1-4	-	CASEEATNEKLFF	TGTGCCAGCGAGGAGGCAACTAATGAAAAACTGTTTTTT
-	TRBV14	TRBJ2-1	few	CASSQRLPWDEQFF	TGTGCCAGCAGCCAAAGGCTACCTTGGGATGAGCAGTTCTTC
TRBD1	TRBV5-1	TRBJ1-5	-	CASSLDRKGADQPQHF	TGCGCCAGCAGCTTGGATCGTAAGGGGGCGGATCAGCCCCAGCATTTT
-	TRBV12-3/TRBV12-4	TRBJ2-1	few	CATRQASSYNEQFF	TGTGCCACAAGACAGGCGAGCTCCTACAATGAGCAGTTCTTC